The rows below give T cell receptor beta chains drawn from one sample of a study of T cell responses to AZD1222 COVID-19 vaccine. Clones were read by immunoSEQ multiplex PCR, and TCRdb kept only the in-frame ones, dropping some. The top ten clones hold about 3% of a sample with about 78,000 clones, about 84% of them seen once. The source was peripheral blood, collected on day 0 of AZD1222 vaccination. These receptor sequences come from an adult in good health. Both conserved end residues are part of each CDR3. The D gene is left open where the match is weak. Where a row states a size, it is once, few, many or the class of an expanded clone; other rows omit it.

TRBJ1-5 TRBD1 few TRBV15 CATSRESNTGVGNQPQHF TGTGCCACCAGCAGAGAGTCAAATACAGGGGTAGGGAATCAGCCCCAGCATTTT
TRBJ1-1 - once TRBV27 CASSPPRNTEAFF TGTGCCAGCAGTCCACCACGGAACACTGAAGCTTTCTTT
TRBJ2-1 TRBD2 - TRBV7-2 CASSPGLDVLEQFF TGTGCCAGCAGCCCGGGACTAGACGTGCTTGAGCAGTTCTTC
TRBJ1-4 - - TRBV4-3 CASSQDGGGAFEKLFF TGCGCCAGCAGCCAAGACGGAGGCGGGGCATTTGAAAAACTGTTTTTT
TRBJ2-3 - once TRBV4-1 CASSPNPQTDTQYF TGCGCCAGCAGCCCCAACCCACAAACAGATACGCAGTATTTT
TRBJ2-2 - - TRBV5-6 CASSHVAGELFF TGTGCCAGCAGCCATGTAGCAGGGGAGCTGTTTTTT
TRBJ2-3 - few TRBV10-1 CASSERELGGNTDTQYF TGCGCCAGCAGTGAGCGGGAGTTAGGGGGGAACACAGATACGCAGTATTTT
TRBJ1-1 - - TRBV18 CASSPRGYGNTEAFF TGTGCCAGCTCACCACGGGGATACGGGAACACTGAAGCTTTCTTT
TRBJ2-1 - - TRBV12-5 CASGFPDLYEQFF TGTGCTAGTGGTTTTCCCGATCTTTATGAGCAGTTCTTC
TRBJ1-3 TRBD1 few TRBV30 CAWSETQGDRPYWSNTIYF TGTGCCTGGAGTGAGACACAGGGGGATCGACCCTACTGGAGTAACACCATATATTTT
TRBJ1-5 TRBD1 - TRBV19 CASSIATGSGQPQHF TGTGCCAGTAGTATAGCGACAGGGTCGGGCCAGCCCCAGCATTTT
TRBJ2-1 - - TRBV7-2 CASSFTEGGQFF TGTGCCAGCAGCTTCACCGAGGGTGGGCAGTTCTTC
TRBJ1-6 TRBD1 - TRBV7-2 CASSLGGTGSSSPLHF TGTGCCAGCAGCTTAGGGGGGACAGGGAGTAGTTCACCCCTCCACTTT
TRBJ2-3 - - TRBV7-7 CASSPLPSTDTQYF TGTGCTAGCAGCCCCCTCCCCTCAACAGATACGCAGTATTTT
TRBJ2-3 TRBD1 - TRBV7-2 CASSETGVSTDTQYF TGTGCCAGCAGCGAAACAGGGGTCAGCACAGATACGCAGTATTTT
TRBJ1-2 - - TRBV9 CASSVDPGPGGYTF TGTGCCAGCAGCGTAGACCCAGGGCCGGGTGGCTACACCTTC
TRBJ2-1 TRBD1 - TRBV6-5 CASSPDRVPYNEQFF TGTGCCAGCAGCCCCGACAGGGTACCCTACAATGAGCAGTTCTTC
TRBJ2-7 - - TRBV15 CATSRSWGQGTYEQYF TGTGCCACCAGCAGGTCCTGGGGGCAGGGGACCTACGAGCAGTACTTC
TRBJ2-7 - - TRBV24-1 CATSDVVRDYEQYF TGTGCCACCAGTGATGTTGTCAGGGACTACGAGCAGTACTTC
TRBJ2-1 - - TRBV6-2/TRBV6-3 CASSFPTGRTTSSSYNEQFF TGTGCCAGCAGTTTTCCGACAGGTCGGACCACCAGTAGCTCCTACAATGAGCAGTTCTTC
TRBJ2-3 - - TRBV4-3 CASSQGRDLSTDTQYF TGCGCCAGCAGCCAAGGAAGGGACTTGTCCACAGATACGCAGTATTTT
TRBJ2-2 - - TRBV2 CASSLSGNTGELFF TGTGCCAGCAGCCTGAGCGGTAACACCGGGGAGCTGTTTTTT
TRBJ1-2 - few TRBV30 CAWTKGGGYTF TGTGCCTGGACCAAGGGGGGTGGCTACACCTTC
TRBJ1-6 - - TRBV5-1 CASSTTGSGDNSPLHF TGCGCCAGCAGCACAACAGGGTCGGGCGATAATTCACCCCTCCACTTT
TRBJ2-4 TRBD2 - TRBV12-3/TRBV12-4 CASRAGTSNIQYF TGTGCCAGCAGAGCCGGGACTAGCAACATTCAGTACTTC
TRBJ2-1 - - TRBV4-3 CASSPEISGAEQFF TGCGCCAGCAGCCCAGAGATAAGCGGAGCTGAGCAGTTCTTC
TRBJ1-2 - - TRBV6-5 CASSSPLNVEIRYTF TGTGCCAGCAGTTCCCCGCTGAACGTGGAGATTCGCTACACCTTC
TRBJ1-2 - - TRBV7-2 CASSLGFGSRGYTF TGTGCCAGCAGCTTAGGTTTCGGGAGTCGCGGCTACACCTTC